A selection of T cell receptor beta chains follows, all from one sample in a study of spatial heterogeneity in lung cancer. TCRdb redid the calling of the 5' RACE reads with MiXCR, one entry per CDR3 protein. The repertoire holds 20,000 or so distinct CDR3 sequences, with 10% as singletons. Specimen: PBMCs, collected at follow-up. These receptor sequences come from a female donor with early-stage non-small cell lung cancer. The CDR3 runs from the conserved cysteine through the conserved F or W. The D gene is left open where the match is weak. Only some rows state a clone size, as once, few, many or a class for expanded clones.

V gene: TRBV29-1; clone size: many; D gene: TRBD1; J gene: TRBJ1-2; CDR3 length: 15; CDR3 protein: CSVEDRTGGAYGYTF; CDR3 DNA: TGCAGCGTTGAAGATAGAACAGGGGGCGCCTATGGCTACACCTTC
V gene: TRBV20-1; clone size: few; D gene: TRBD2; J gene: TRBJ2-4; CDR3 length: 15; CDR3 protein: CSARDPGGEGVIQYF; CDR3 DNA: TGCAGTGCTAGAGATCCCGGCGGGGAGGGAGTCATTCAGTACTTC
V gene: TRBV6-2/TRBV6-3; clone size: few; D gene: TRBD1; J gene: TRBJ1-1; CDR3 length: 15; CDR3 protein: CASSRPGTGTTEAFF; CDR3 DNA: TGTGCCAGCAGTCGTCCCGGGACAGGGACCACTGAAGCTTTCTTT
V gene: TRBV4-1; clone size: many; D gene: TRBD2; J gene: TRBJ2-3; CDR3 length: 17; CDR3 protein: CASSQDLAGESTDTQYF; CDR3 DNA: TGCGCCAGCAGCCAAGACCTAGCGGGAGAGTCCACAGATACGCAGTATTTT
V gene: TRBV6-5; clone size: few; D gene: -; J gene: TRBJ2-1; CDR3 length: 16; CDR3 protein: CASSYSPTAPPGEQFF; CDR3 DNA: TGTGCCAGCAGTTATTCGCCCACTGCCCCCCCGGGTGAGCAGTTCTTC
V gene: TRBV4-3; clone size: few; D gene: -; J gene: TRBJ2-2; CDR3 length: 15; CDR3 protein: CASSQGSPNTGELFF; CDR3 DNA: TGCGCCAGCAGCCAAGGCTCCCCCAACACCGGGGAGCTGTTTTTT
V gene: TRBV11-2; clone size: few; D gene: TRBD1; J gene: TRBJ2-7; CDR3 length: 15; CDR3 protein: CASSFGTGGAYEQYF; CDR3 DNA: TGTGCCAGCAGCTTCGGGACAGGGGGCGCCTACGAGCAGTACTTC
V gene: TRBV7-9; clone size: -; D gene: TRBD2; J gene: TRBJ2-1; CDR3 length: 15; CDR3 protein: CASSFTSGVRDEQFF; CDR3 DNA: TGTGCCAGCAGCTTTACTAGCGGGGTCAGGGATGAGCAGTTCTTC
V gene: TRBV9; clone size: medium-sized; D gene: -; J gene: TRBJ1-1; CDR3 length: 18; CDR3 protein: CASSPRGGGQGRHTEAFF; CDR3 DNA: TGTGCCAGCAGCCCGAGAGGTGGGGGGCAGGGGCGACACACTGAAGCTTTCTTT
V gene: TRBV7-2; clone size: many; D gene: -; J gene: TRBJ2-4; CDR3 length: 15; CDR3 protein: CASSLSRAAKNIQYF; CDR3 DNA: TGTGCCAGCAGCTTAAGCCGGGCAGCCAAAAACATTCAGTACTTC
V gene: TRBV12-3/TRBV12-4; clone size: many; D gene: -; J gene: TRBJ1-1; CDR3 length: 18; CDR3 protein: CASSPAAGRLLMNTEAFF; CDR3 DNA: TGTGCCAGCAGTCCAGCCGCGGGGAGGCTCTTGATGAACACTGAAGCTTTCTTT
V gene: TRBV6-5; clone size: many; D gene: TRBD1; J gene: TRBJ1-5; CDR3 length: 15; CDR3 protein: CASSADRVGNQPQHF; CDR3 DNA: TGTGCCAGCAGTGCGGACAGGGTCGGCAATCAGCCCCAGCATTTT
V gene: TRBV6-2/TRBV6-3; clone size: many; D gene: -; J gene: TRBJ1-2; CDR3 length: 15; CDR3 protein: CATHRSGQGNYGYTF; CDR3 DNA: TGTGCCACCCATCGCTCGGGGCAGGGGAACTATGGCTACACCTTC
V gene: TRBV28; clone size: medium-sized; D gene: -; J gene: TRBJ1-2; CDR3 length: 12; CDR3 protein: CASSRSTGGYTF; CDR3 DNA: TGTGCCAGCAGCCGATCGACAGGAGGCTACACCTTC
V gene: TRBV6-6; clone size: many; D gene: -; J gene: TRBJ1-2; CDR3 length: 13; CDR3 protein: CASHLRLGYGYTF; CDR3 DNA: TGTGCCAGCCACCTTCGACTGGGCTATGGCTACACCTTC
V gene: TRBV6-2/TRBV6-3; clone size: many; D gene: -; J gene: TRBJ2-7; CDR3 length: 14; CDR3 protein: CASSWGTSSYEQYF; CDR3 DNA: TGTGCCAGCAGTTGGGGGACAAGTTCCTACGAGCAGTACTTC
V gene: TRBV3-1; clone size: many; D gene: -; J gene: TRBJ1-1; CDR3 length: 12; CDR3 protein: CASSQRDLLAFF; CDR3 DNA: TGTGCCAGCAGCCAAAGAGACCTTCTGGCTTTCTTT
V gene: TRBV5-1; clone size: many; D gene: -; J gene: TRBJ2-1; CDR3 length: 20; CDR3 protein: CASSLDKGRLWTFLNNEQFF; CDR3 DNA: TGCGCCAGCAGCTTAGACAAGGGCCGGTTGTGGACTTTCCTCAATAATGAGCAGTTCTTC
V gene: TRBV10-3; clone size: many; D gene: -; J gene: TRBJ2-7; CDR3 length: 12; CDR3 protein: CASGQSSYEQYF; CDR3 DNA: TGTGCCTCAGGACAGAGTAGCTACGAGCAGTACTTC
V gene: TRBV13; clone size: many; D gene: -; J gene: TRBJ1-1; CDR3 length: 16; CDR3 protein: CASSLEGTQMNTEAFF; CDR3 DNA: TGTGCCAGCAGCTTAGAGGGGACCCAGATGAACACTGAAGCTTTCTTT
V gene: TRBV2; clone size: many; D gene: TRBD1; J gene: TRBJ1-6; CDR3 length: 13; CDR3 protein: CASRGQGNSPLHF; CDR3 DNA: TGTGCCAGCAGGGGACAGGGGAATTCACCCCTCCACTTT
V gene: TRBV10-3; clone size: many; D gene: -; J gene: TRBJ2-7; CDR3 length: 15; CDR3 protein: CAISDPSGSPYEQYF; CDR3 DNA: TGTGCCATCAGTGACCCCTCAGGGTCCCCCTACGAGCAGTACTTC
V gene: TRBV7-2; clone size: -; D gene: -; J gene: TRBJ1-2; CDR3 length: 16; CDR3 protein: CASSSQTGASSYGYTF; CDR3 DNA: TGTGCCAGCAGCTCCCAGACAGGAGCTTCGTCCTATGGCTACACCTTC
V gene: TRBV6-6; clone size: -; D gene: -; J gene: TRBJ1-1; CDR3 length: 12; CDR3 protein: CASRPGGPEAFF; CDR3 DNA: TGTGCCAGCAGGCCCGGGGGACCTGAAGCTTTCTTT
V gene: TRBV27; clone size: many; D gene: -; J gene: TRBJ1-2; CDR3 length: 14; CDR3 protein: CASSSPGTSYGYTF; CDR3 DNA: TGTGCCAGCAGTTCCCCAGGGACTAGCTATGGCTACACCTTC
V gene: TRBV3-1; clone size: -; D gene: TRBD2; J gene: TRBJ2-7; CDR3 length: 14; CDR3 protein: CASSQRYSGGEQYF; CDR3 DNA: TGTGCCAGCAGCCAAAGGTATAGCGGGGGAGAGCAGTACTTC
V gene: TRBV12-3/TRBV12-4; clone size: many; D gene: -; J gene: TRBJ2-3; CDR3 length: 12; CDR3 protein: CASSREPDTQYF; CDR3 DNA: TGTGCCAGCAGCCGGGAACCAGATACGCAGTATTTT
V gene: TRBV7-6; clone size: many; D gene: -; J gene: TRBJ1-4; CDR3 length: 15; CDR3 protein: CASSLVRGEDEKLFF; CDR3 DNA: TGTGCCAGCAGCTTAGTACGAGGGGAAGATGAAAAACTGTTTTTT
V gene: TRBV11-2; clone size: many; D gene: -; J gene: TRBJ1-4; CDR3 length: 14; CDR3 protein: CASSLAGTYEKLFF; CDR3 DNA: TGTGCCAGCAGCTTAGCGGGCACTTATGAAAAACTGTTTTTT
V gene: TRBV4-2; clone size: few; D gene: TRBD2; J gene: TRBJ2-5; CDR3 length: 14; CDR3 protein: CASSQASGGSTQYF; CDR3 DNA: TGTGCCAGCAGCCAGGCCAGCGGGGGGTCGACCCAGTACTTC
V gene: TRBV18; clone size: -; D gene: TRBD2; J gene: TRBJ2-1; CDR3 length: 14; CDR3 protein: CASSPAGGLDEQFF; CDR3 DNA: TGTGCCAGCTCACCAGCGGGGGGCTTGGATGAGCAGTTCTTC
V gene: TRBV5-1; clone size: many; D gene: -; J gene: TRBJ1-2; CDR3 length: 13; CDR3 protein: CASSLSANYGYTF; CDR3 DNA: TGCGCCAGCAGCTTGTCGGCTAACTATGGCTACACCTTC
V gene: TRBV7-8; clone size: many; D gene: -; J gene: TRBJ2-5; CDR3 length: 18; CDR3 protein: CASSLGPRGVSPKKTQYF; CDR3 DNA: TGTGCCAGCAGCTTAGGGCCCAGGGGGGTCAGCCCGAAGAAGACCCAGTACTTC
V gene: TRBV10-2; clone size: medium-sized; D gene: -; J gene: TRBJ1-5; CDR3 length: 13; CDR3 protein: CASTPASNQPQHF; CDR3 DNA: TGCGCCAGCACCCCGGCTAGCAATCAGCCCCAGCATTTT
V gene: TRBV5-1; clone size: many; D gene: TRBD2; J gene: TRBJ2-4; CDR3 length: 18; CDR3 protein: CASSWKVENRGGKNIQYF; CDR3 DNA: TGCGCCAGCAGCTGGAAAGTGGAAAATCGCGGGGGCAAAAACATTCAGTACTTC
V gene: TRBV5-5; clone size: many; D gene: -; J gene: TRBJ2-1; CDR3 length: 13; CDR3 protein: CASSLEWGGEQFF; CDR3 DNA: TGTGCCAGCAGCTTGGAATGGGGTGGCGAGCAGTTCTTC
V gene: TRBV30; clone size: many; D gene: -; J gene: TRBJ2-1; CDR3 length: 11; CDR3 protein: CARSGVNEQFF; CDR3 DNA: TGTGCCCGGTCGGGAGTCAATGAGCAGTTCTTC
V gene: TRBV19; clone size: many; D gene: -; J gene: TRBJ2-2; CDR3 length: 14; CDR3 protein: CASSPQGGVGELFF; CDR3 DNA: TGTGCCAGTAGCCCACAGGGCGGAGTCGGGGAGCTGTTTTTT